A single sample gave rise to the 27 T cell receptor beta chains below, sequenced in a study of PD-1 blockade in classical Hodgkin lymphoma. Each patient experienced a relapse that followed autologous stem cell transplantation, and brentuximab vedotin exposure varied. Produced via immunoSEQ multiplex PCR; TCRdb's table is partial and in-frame only. The sample lists about 150,000 clones, just under 80% occurring once. The source material was peripheral blood mononuclear cells (PBMCs), sampled before the second cycle of nivolumab. The source of these receptors is a human donor with classical Hodgkin lymphoma.

This clone has a handful of counts. The genes are TRBV28 and TRBJ2-7; 10 bases fit TRBD1. The J segment lost 2 bases and the V segment lost 3 bases, leaving 4 bases of the junction unmatched. The CDR3 totals 15 residues. Germline CDR1 reads MDHEN; CDR2 reads SYDVKM. This chain's CDR3 is CASSLGTGDTYEQYF. The CDR3 coding sequence is TGTGCCAGCAGTTTGGGGACAGGGGATACCTACGAGCAGTACTTC.

The V and J genes are TRBV9 and TRBJ1-6; maybe TRBD1 (6 bases). The germline V and J ends were trimmed by 4 bases and 5 bases, with 13 bases remaining between them. The CDR3 has 15 amino acids. Germline V lookup: CDR1 SGDLS, CDR2 YYNGEE. This CDR3 reads CASSMEQGHNSPLHF. Written as DNA, the CDR3 is TGTGCCAGCAGCATGGAACAGGGTCATAATTCACCCCTCCACTTT.

The genes are TRBV6-6 and TRBJ1-3; 8 bases are a match to TRBD1. The CDR3 consists of 15 residues. Per germline, CDR1 MNHNY and CDR2 SVGAGI (reference sequence). V lost 6 bases and J lost 3; bases outside the gene matches: 7. Written as DNA, the CDR3 is TGTGCCAGCAGCTCACCCGGGACAGGTGGAAACACCATATATTTT. Translated: CASSSPGTGGNTIYF.

V usage is TRBV6-5 and J usage is TRBJ2-4, with D possibly being TRBD1 or TRBD2 (5 bases each). The germline gives CDR1 MNHEY, CDR2 SVGAGI. This CDR3 spans 14 amino acids. V lost 2 bases and J lost 5, with 10 bases in between. The DNA of the CDR3 is TGTGCCAGCAGTTACGGTCAGGGACAAAACATTCAGTACTTC. Its protein is CASSYGQGQNIQYF.

The chain is built from TRBV6-5 and TRBJ2-5, with 7 bases lining up with TRBD1. Germline-derived CDR1 and CDR2 are MNHEY and SVGAGI. The trim removed 5 bases at V and 4 bases at J, leaving 7 bases unmatched. The CDR3 runs to 14 residues. The DNA of the CDR3 is TGTGCCAGCAGTCCGACAGGGTTTGGAGAGACCCAGTACTTC. Its translation is CASSPTGFGETQYF.

This chain joins TRBV28 and TRBJ1-5; unclear D gene. The CDR3 runs to 15 residues. Trimming left V 3 bases short and J 0 bases short, with 9 bases between. Germline CDR1 and CDR2: MDHEN and SYDVKM. The CDR3 coding sequence is TGTGCCAGCAGTTTTTCGGGCAATAGCAATCAGCCCCAGCATTTT. Translated, it gives CASSFSGNSNQPQHF.

This rearrangement joins TRBV12-5 to TRBJ2-7; D possibly corresponds to TRBD2 (5 bases). Germline V CDR1 and CDR2: LGHNT, FRNRAP. Trimming cost V 0 bases and J 12 bases, with 15 bases left between them. This CDR3 has 13 residues. This chain's CDR3 is CASGLVGRGELYF. The CDR3 DNA reads TGTGCTAGTGGTTTGGTCGGACGGGGAGAATTGTACTTC. The full variable domain, with the rest looked up from reference TRBV12-5 and TRBJ2-7, is DARVTQTPRHKVTEMGQEVTMRCQPILGHNTVFWYRQTMMQGLELLAYFRNRAPLDDSGMPKDRFSAEMPDATLATLKIQPSEPRDSAVYFCASGLVGRGELYFGPGTRLTVT.

The CDR3 spells CASSRVIGDNSPLHF. The CDR3 DNA reads TGCGCCAGCAGCCGAGTAATAGGCGATAATTCACCCCTCCACTTT. The rearrangement links TRBV5-1 to TRBJ1-6; D not resolved. Per the germline V gene, CDR1 is SGHRS and CDR2 is YFSETQ. The CDR3 is 15 residues long. Trimming shortened V by 4 bases and J by 5 bases, and 13 bases separated the two germline ends. The whole variable domain, remainder taken from reference TRBV5-1 and TRBJ1-6, is KAGVTQTPRYLIKTRGQQVTLSCSPISGHRSVSWYQQTPGQGLQFLFEYFSETQRNKGNFPGRFSGRQFSNSRSEMNVSTLELGDSALYLCASSRVIGDNSPLHFGNGTRLTVT.

Note on this clone: Other nucleotide sequences from this sample produce the same CDR3. The chain links TRBV5-1 to TRBJ1-5; D gene uncertain. Germline V lookup: CDR1 SGHRS, CDR2 YFSETQ. V was trimmed by 4 bases and J by 1 base, leaving 6 bases between them. This CDR3 spans 13 amino acids. The CDR3 nucleotides read TGCGCCAGCAGCCTAGACAGCAATCAGCCCCAGCATTTT. Its protein is CASSLDSNQPQHF. Variable domain in full (rest from reference TRBV5-1 and TRBJ1-5): KAGVTQTPRYLIKTRGQQVTLSCSPISGHRSVSWYQQTPGQGLQFLFEYFSETQRNKGNFPGRFSGRQFSNSRSEMNVSTLELGDSALYLCASSLDSNQPQHFGDGTRLSIL.

The chain recombines TRBV10-3 with TRBJ1-2, with TRBD1 matching over 8 bases. CDR1 ENHRY and CDR2 SYGVKD come from the germline V gene. V lost 9 bases, J lost 2 bases, and 23 bases stayed unmatched. The CDR3 is 19 residues long. The CDR3 sequence is CAITGTGHSRDRSNYGYTF. In nucleotides, the CDR3 is TGTGCCATAACTGGGACAGGACATTCACGCGATCGCTCGAACTATGGCTACACCTTC.

The chain links TRBV7-2 to TRBJ2-7; no definite D call. The length of the CDR3 is 15 residues. V was clipped by 3 bases and J by 0 bases, with 12 bases between them. Germline lookup yields CDR1 SGHTA and CDR2 FQGNSA. The CDR3 reads CASSFLGSLSYEQYF. Here the CDR3 DNA reads TGTGCCAGCAGCTTCCTAGGTTCTCTCTCCTACGAGCAGTACTTC.

This chain uses TRBV4-1 with TRBJ1-3; D gene uncertain. V shed 8 bases and J shed 2 bases, with 10 bases lying between them. This CDR3 is built from 13 residues. Per the germline V gene, CDR1 is MGHRA and CDR2 is YSYEKL. CDR3 sequence (DNA): TGCGCCAGCCCAAGGCGCCCTGGAAACACCATATATTTT. This gives the protein CASPRRPGNTIYF.

This chain joins TRBV5-5 and TRBJ2-7; D is perhaps TRBD2 (6 bases). With 4 bases removed from V and 4 bases from J, the gap between germline ends came to 15 bases. CDR3 length: 14 amino acids. Germline V gene sequence: CDR1 SGHKS, CDR2 YYEKEE (reference sequence). The CDR3 sequence is CASSTGTLIYEQYF. CDR3 bases: TGTGCCAGCAGCACCGGGACTCTAATATACGAGCAGTACTTC.

The genes are TRBV6-5 and TRBJ1-2; D may be TRBD1 (6 bases). CDR1 MNHEY and CDR2 SVGAGI come from the germline V gene. This CDR3 comprises 16 residues. Trimming removed 2 bases from V and 4 bases from J, with 17 bases in between. DNA for the CDR3: TGTGCCAGCAGTTACAACCGCGCAGGGGACGCCTATGGCTACACCTTC. Translated, it gives CASSYNRAGDAYGYTF.

The V gene is TRBV5-1, the J gene TRBJ2-7, with 10 nucleotides matching TRBD1. This CDR3 is built from 15 residues. The V and J ends lost 4 bases and 3 bases, in that order; junction bases with no gene match: 7. Per the germline V gene, CDR1 is SGHRS and CDR2 is YFSETQ. The CDR3 region has the DNA TGCGCCAGCAGCCGTATCGGGACAGGGGACTACGAGCAGTACTTC. Translating gives CASSRIGTGDYEQYF.

The rearrangement joins TRBV20-1 to TRBJ1-1; possibly TRBD1 for D (5 bases). V lost 6 bases and J 4 bases, leaving 9 bases between the germline ends. Germline V gene sequence: CDR1 DFQATT, CDR2 SNEGSKA (reference sequence). This CDR3 has 11 amino acids. CDR3 protein: CSATGTTEAFF. Written as DNA, the CDR3 is TGCAGTGCAACCGGGACCACTGAAGCTTTCTTT.

The table lists this clone with a few counts. CDR3 nucleotide sequence: TGTGCCAGCAGTTATACACCGAACTATGGCTACACCTTC. Residues: CASSYTPNYGYTF. This chain links TRBV2 with TRBJ1-2, with D hard to call. Germline assignment: CDR1 SNHLY and CDR2 FYNNEI. With 5 bases removed from V and 2 bases from J, the gap between germline ends came to 9 bases. The CDR3 is 13 residues long.

V usage is TRBV7-9 and J usage is TRBJ2-7, with TRBD2 as a possible D gene (6 bases). This CDR3 comprises 14 residues. Trimming removed 5 bases at V and 7 bases at J, with 18 bases between. Germline V gene sequence: CDR1 SEHNR, CDR2 FQNEAQ (reference sequence). The CDR3 sequence: CASSRPGLPGEQYF. CDR3 in DNA: TGTGCCAGCAGCCGCCCGGGACTGCCTGGGGAGCAGTACTTC.

This chain uses TRBV29-1 with TRBJ2-1; D perhaps matches TRBD2 (7 bases). This CDR3 comprises 17 residues. V dropped 0 bases and J dropped 6 bases, with 21 bases sitting between them. Germline values: CDR1 SQVTM, CDR2 ANQGSEA. The DNA of the CDR3 is TGCAGCGTTGAAGATAAGCAGAGAGGAGGGGGGGTCAATGAGCAGTTCTTC. This translates into CSVEDKQRGGGVNEQFF.

This clone showed up just once. The chain employs TRBV7-9 and TRBJ2-3; D is ambiguous. Deletions cut 0 bases from V and 6 bases from J, with 4 bases between. The CDR3 consists of 12 residues. CDR1 is SEHNR and CDR2 is FQNEAQ in the germline V gene (reference sequence). CDR3 in DNA: TGTGCCAGCAGCTTAGCTCCGGATACGCAGTATTTT. This encodes CASSLAPDTQYF.

This clone was recorded only once. This sequence is one base from a far larger clone and is likely a read error. Additional DNA sequences in this sample encode the identical CDR3. CDR3 sequence: CASSQDPGQTANEQFF. CDR3 nucleotides: TGTGCCAGCAGCCAAGATCCGGGCCAGACCGCCAATGAGCAGTTCTTC. The chain has TRBV5-4 and TRBJ2-1, with D hard to call. Between the trimmed V and J ends, which lost 4 bases and 6 bases, there was a span of 20 bases. CDR3 length equals 16 residues. Germline V lookup: CDR1 SGHNT, CDR2 YYREEE (reference sequence).

CDR3 loop: CASSRGLAPNTGELFF. CDR3 sequence (DNA): TGTGCCAGCAGCCGAGGACTAGCGCCGAACACCGGGGAGCTGTTTTTT. V gene TRBV5-4 combines with J gene TRBJ2-2, with 9 nucleotides matching TRBD2. The CDR3 has 16 amino acids. V lost 4 bases and J lost 0; bases outside the gene matches: 4. The germline gives CDR1 SGHNT, CDR2 YYREEE (reference sequence).

The V and J genes are TRBV6-5 and TRBJ2-2; D not certain. V lost 4 bases, J lost 8 bases, and 11 bases lay in between. This CDR3 is built from 13 residues. Per the germline V gene, CDR1 is MNHEY and CDR2 is SVGAGI. CDR3 sequence reads: CASSFDLWGELFF. The CDR3 nucleotides are TGTGCCAGCAGTTTCGACTTATGGGGGGAGCTGTTTTTT.

This clone was observed once. The chain employs TRBV18 and TRBJ2-3; 7 nucleotides match TRBD1. Germline CDR1 KGHSH, CDR2 LQKENI. The CDR3 has 17 amino acids. V lost 2 bases to trimming and J lost 5 bases; unmatched junction nucleotides: 13. CDR3 bases: TGTGCCAGCTCACCAAGTAAAGGGGGCTGGTTGGGAGATACGCAGTATTTT. Translation gives CASSPSKGGWLGDTQYF.

This chain uses TRBV2 with TRBJ1-1; D perhaps matches TRBD1 (6 bases). V was trimmed by 9 bases and J by 4 bases, leaving 18 bases between them. Germline V gene sequence: CDR1 SNHLY, CDR2 FYNNEI. The CDR3 has 14 residues. In nucleotides, the CDR3 is TGTGCCAGTTACAGGGAGTGGGTAAGCACTGAAGCTTTCTTT. It is translated as CASYREWVSTEAFF.

The CDR3: CASSLIGGGFGNTIYF. As DNA, the CDR3 is TGTGCCAGCAGCTTGATTGGGGGAGGTTTCGGAAACACCATATATTTT. The rearrangement uses TRBV5-4 and TRBJ1-3; TRBD1 might be the D (5 bases). The CDR3 has 16 amino acids. Germline-derived CDR1 and CDR2 are SGHNT and YYREEE (reference sequence). The V gene lost 1 base and the J gene lost 4 bases, with 15 bases spanning the gap. Full variable domain (rest looked up from reference TRBV5-4 and TRBJ1-3): ETGVTQSPTHLIKTRGQQVTLRCSSQSGHNTVSWYQQALGQGPQFIFQYYREEENGRGNFPPRFSGLQFPNYSSELNVNALELDDSALYLCASSLIGGGFGNTIYFGEGSWLTVV.

The chain has TRBV4-2 and TRBJ2-1; weak D call: TRBD2 (6 bases). The germline CDR1 and CDR2 sequences are LGHNA and YNFKEQ. Deletions cut 0 bases from V and 9 bases from J, with 12 bases between. The CDR3 runs 14 residues. In nucleotides, the CDR3 is TGTGCCAGCAGCCAAGATGCGCGGGGCCGTGAGCAGTTCTTC. This sequence encodes CASSQDARGREQFF.